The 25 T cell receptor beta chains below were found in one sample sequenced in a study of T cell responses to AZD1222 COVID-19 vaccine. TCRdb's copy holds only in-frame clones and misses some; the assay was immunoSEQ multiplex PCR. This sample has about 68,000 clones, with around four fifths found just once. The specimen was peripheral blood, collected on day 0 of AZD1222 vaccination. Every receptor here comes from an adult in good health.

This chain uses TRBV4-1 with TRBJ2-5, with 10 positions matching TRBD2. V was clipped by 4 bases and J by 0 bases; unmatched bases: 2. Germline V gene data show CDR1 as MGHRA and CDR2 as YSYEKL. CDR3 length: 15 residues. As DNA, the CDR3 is TGCGCCAGCAGCCGCGGACTAGCGGACCAAGAGACCCAGTACTTC. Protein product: CASSRGLADQETQYF.

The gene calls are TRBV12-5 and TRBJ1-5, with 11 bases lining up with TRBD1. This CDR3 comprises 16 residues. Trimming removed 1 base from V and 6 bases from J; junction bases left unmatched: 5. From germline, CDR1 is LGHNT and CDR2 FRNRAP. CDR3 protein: CASGLARTGGLQPQHF. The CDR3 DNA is TGTGCTAGTGGTTTGGCCCGGACAGGGGGCCTTCAGCCCCAGCATTTT.

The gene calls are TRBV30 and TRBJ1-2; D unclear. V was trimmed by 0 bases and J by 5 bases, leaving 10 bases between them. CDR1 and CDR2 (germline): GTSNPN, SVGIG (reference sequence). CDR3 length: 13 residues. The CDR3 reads CAWSVFGPYGYTF. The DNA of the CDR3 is TGTGCCTGGAGTGTATTCGGGCCGTATGGCTACACCTTC.

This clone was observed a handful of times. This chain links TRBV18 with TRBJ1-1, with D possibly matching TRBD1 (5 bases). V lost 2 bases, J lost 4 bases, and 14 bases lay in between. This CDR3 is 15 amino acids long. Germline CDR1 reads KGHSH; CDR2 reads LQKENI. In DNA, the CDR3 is TGTGCCAGCTCACCATGGGGGGATGAGAGCACTGAAGCTTTCTTT. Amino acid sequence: CASSPWGDESTEAFF.

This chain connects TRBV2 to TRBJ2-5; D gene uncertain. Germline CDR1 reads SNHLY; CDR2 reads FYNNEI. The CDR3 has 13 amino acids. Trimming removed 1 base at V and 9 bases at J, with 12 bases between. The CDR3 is CASSEDTVGSQYF. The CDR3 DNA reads TGTGCCAGCAGTGAAGACACCGTCGGGTCCCAGTACTTC.

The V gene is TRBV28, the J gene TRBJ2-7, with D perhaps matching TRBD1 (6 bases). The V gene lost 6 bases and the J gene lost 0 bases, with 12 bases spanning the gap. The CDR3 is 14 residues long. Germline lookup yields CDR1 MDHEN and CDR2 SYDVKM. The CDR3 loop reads CASSGRDNSYEQYF. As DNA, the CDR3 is TGTGCCAGCAGCGGCCGGGACAACTCCTACGAGCAGTACTTC.

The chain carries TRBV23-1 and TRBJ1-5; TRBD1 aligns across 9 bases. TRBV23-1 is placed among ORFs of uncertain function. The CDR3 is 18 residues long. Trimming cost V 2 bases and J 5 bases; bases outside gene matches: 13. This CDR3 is CASSQVRDREWEDQPQHF. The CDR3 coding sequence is TGCGCCAGCAGTCAAGTCCGGGACAGGGAGTGGGAGGATCAGCCCCAGCATTTT.

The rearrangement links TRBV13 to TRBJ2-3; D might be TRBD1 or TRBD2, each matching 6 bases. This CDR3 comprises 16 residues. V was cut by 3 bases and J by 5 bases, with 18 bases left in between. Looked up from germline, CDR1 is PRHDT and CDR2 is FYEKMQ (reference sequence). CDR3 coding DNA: TGTGCCAGCAGCTTCGTCGTCCGGGGGCAAGGAGATACGCAGTATTTT. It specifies CASSFVVRGQGDTQYF.

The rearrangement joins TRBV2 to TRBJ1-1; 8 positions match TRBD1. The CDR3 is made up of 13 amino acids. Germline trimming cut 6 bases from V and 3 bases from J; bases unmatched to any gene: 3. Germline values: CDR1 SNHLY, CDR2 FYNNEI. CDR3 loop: CASRDREDTEAFF. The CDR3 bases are TGTGCCAGCAGGGACAGGGAGGACACTGAAGCTTTCTTT.

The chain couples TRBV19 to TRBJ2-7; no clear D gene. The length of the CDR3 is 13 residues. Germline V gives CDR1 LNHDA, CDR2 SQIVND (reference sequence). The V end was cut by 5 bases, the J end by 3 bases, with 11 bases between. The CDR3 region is CASSLAPLYEQYF. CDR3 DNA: TGTGCCAGTAGTCTCGCCCCCCTCTACGAGCAGTACTTC.

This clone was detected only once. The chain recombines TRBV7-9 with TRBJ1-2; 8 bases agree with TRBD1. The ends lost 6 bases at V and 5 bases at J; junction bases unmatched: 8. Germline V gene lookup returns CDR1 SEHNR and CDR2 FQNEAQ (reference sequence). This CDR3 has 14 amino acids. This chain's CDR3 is CASSSDRGGYGYTF. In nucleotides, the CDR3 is TGTGCCAGCAGTTCAGACAGGGGAGGTTATGGCTACACCTTC.

The CDR3 DNA reads TGTGCCAGCAGCTTGGCGGGGAGTAAAGAGACCCAGTACTTC. Translated: CASSLAGSKETQYF. V and J are TRBV5-5 and TRBJ2-5, with D maybe TRBD2 (5 bases). CDR1 is SGHKS, CDR2 YYEKEE, per germline (reference sequence). The CDR3 is 14 residues long. Trimming took 0 bases from V and 3 from J, leaving 9 bases between them.

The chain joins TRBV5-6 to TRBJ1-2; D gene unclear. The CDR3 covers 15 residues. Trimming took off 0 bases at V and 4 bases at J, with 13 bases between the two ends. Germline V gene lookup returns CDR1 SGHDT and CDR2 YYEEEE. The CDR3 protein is CASSLGRSDSYGYTF. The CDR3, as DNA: TGTGCCAGCAGCTTGGGAAGGTCAGATAGCTATGGCTACACCTTC. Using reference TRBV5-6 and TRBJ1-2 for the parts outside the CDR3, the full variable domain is DAGVTQSPTHLIKTRGQQVTLRCSPKSGHDTVSWYQQALGQGPQFIFQYYEEEERQRGNFPDRFSGHQFPNYSSELNVNALLLGDSALYLCASSLGRSDSYGYTFGSGTRLTVV.

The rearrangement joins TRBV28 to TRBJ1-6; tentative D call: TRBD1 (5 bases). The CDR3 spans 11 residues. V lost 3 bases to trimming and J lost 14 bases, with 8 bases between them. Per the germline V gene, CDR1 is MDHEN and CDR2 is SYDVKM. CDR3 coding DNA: TGTGCCAGCAGTTTGGAGGGGACCCTCCACTTT. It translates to CASSLEGTLHF.

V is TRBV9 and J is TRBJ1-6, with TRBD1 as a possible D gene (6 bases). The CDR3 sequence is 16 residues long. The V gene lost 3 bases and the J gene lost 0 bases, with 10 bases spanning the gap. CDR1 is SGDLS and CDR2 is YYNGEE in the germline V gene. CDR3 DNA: TGTGCCAGCAGCGCCGACAGGAGCTCCTATAATTCACCCCTCCACTTT. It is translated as CASSADRSSYNSPLHF.

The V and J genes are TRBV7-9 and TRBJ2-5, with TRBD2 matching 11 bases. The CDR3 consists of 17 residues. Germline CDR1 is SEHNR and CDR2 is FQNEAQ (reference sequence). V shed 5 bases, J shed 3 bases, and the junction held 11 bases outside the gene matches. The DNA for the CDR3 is TGTGCCAGCAGCCCCCGATTAGCGGGGGGGCTGAAAGAGACCCAGTACTTC. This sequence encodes CASSPRLAGGLKETQYF.

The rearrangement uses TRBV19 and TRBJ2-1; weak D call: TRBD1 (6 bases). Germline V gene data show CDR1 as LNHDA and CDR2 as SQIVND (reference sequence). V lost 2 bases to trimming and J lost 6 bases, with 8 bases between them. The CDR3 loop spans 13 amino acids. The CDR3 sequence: CASSINRANEQFF. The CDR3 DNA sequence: TGTGCCAGTAGTATAAACAGGGCCAATGAGCAGTTCTTC.

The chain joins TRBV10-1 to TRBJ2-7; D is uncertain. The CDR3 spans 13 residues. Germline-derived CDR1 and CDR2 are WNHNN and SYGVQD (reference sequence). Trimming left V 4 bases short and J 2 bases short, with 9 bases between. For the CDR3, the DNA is TGCGCCAGCAGTGGCAGACGACCCTACGAGCAGTACTTC. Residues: CASSGRRPYEQYF.

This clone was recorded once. The chain's CDR3 is CASSLGLAGALQETQYF. CDR3 sequence (DNA): TGTGCCAGCAGCTTAGGGCTAGCGGGGGCCTTACAAGAGACCCAGTACTTC. The gene calls are TRBV11-2 and TRBJ2-5; TRBD2 aligns across 10 bases. Unmatched junction bases numbered 7, after V lost 1 base and J lost 2 bases. This CDR3 is built from 17 residues. The germline gives CDR1 SGHAT, CDR2 FQNNGV. The full variable domain, with the rest looked up from reference TRBV11-2 and TRBJ2-5, is EAGVAQSPRYKIIEKRQSVAFWCNPISGHATLYWYQQILGQGPKLLIQFQNNGVVDDSQLPKDRFSAERLKGVDSTLKIQPAKLEDSAVYLCASSLGLAGALQETQYFGPGTRLLVL.

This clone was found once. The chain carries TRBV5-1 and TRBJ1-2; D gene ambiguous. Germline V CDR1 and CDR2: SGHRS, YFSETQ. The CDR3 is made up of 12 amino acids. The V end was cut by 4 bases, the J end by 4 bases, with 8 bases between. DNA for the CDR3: TGCGCCAGCAGCCCAGACACCTATGGCTACACCTTC. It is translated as CASSPDTYGYTF.

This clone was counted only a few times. DNA of the CDR3: TGTGCCAGTAGGGGTCTAAACCAAGAGACCCAGTACTTC. Its protein product is CASRGLNQETQYF. The chain recombines TRBV19 with TRBJ2-5; no definite D call. There are 13 residues in the CDR3. Trimming removed 6 bases at V and 0 bases at J, with 8 bases between. Germline CDR1 is LNHDA and CDR2 is SQIVND (reference sequence).

In DNA form, the CDR3 reads TGCGCCAGCAGCCAAAAACTAGATCGTGCGAGGATCGAGCAGTACTTC. This sequence encodes CASSQKLDRARIEQYF. The chain uses TRBV4-1 and TRBJ2-7, with a tentative D call TRBD2 (5 bases). CDR3 size: 16 residues. V shed 2 bases and J shed 6 bases, with 20 bases lying between them. Germline V gene data show CDR1 as MGHRA and CDR2 as YSYEKL.

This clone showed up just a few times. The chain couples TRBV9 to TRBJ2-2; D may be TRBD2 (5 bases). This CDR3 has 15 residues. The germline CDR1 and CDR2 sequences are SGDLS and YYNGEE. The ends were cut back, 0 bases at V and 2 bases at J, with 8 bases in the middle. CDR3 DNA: TGTGCCAGCAGCGTAGCCGAGGGAAACACCGGGGAGCTGTTTTTT. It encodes CASSVAEGNTGELFF.

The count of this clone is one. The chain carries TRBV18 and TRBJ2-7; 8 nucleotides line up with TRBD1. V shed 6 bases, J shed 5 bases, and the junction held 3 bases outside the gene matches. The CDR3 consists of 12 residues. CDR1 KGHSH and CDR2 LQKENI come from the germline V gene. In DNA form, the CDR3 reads TGTGCCAGCTCTAGGACAGGGCACGAGCAGTACTTC. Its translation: CASSRTGHEQYF.

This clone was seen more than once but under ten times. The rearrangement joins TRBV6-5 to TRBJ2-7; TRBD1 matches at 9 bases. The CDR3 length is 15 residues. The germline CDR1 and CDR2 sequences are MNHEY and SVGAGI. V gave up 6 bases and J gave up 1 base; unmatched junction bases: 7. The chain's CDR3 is CASRSPGQGSYEQYF. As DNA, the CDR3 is TGTGCCAGCAGGTCTCCGGGACAGGGATCCTACGAGCAGTACTTC.